The rows below give T cell receptor beta chains drawn from one sample of a study of OX40 agonist ivuxolimab in advanced cancers. Data came from immunoSEQ multiplex PCR; TCRdb stores just in-frame clones and leaves some out. Of around 70,000 clones listed, 75% to 85% were seen once; the top ten hold about 1%. Sequences were derived from CD4+ or CD8+ T cells sorted from blood, sampled in a trial of the OX40 agonist ivuxolimab. These receptors originate from an adult with an advanced solid tumor such as melanoma, head and neck, liver or kidney cancer. CDR3s include the opening cysteine and the closing phenylalanine or tryptophan. The D gene is left open where the match is weak. Size values are once, few and many counts, or a class for expanded clones, and some rows have none.

j_gene | d_gene | v_gene | abundance | CDR3nt | CDR3aa
TRBJ2-1 | TRBD1 | TRBV7-2 | - | TGTGCCAGCAGCCCGGACAGGGGAAAGGTGAATGAGCAGTTCTTC | CASSPDRGKVNEQFF
TRBJ2-7 | - | TRBV29-1 | - | TGCAGCGTTGCCGGGTCCTACGAGCAGTACTTC | CSVAGSYEQYF
TRBJ1-4 | TRBD1 | TRBV14 | - | TGTGCCAGCAGCCAGGGACAGGGTCTCCAATATGAAAAACTGTTTTTT | CASSQGQGLQYEKLFF
TRBJ2-5 | - | TRBV7-2 | few | TGTGCCAGCAGCTTAGCGGTTAGTAGTCGAGAGACCCAGTACTTC | CASSLAVSSRETQYF
TRBJ1-6 | TRBD1 | TRBV7-2 | - | TGTGCCAGCAGCTTAACCGGACAGGTGGCTTCACCCCTCCACTTT | CASSLTGQVASPLHF
TRBJ2-7 | - | TRBV5-1 | - | TGCGCCAGCAGCTTGGGGGTATCGCTGACAGACGAGCAGTACTTC | CASSLGVSLTDEQYF
TRBJ2-1 | - | TRBV5-6 | - | TGTGCCAGCAGCTTGGGACAGTACAATGAGCAGTTCTTC | CASSLGQYNEQFF
TRBJ1-2 | TRBD1 | TRBV7-3 | - | TGTGCCAGCAGCCCGGGACAGAACTATGGCTACACCTTC | CASSPGQNYGYTF
TRBJ1-2 | - | TRBV7-9 | few | TGTGCCAGCACCTGGGAGTTTGGCTACACCTTC | CASTWEFGYTF
TRBJ2-7 | - | TRBV27 | once | TGTGCCAGCCTAAAGGGACCGGGAAGGGACGAGCAGTACTTC | CASLKGPGRDEQYF
TRBJ2-4 | TRBD2 | TRBV11-2 | once | TGTGCCAGCAGAAAGGCGGGGGGAACAAAAAACATTCAGTACTTC | CASRKAGGTKNIQYF
TRBJ1-3 | - | TRBV25-1 | - | TGTGCCAGCAGTGATATCCGACAATGGCTCGGAAACACCATATATTTT | CASSDIRQWLGNTIYF
TRBJ2-3 | - | TRBV29-1 | - | TGCAGCGTATTTTCTAGCACAGATACGCAGTATTTT | CSVFSSTDTQYF
TRBJ1-5 | - | TRBV5-1 | - | TGCGCCAGCAGCCGCCTGGGCAGGGGAGATGAGCCCCAGCATTTT | CASSRLGRGDEPQHF
TRBJ1-4 | - | TRBV2 | once | TGTGCCAGCAGTGTCAGGGAAGAATGGGAAAAACTGTTTTTT | CASSVREEWEKLFF
TRBJ1-5 | - | TRBV6-5 | - | TGTGCCAGCAGTACCCGGGCCTCCGGAGGTCAGCCCCAGCATTTT | CASSTRASGGQPQHF
TRBJ1-1 | TRBD1 | TRBV27 | - | TGTGCCAGCAGTTACAGACAGGGCGGGGTGAACACTGAAGCTTTCTTT | CASSYRQGGVNTEAFF
TRBJ2-7 | - | TRBV12-5 | - | TGTGCTAGTGGACAGTCGGGGAGAGGGTACTTC | CASGQSGRGYF
TRBJ2-5 | - | TRBV6-6 | - | TGTGCCAGCAGTTCGGGAAGTGGAGTTTTAGAGACCCAGTACTTC | CASSSGSGVLETQYF
TRBJ2-1 | TRBD2 | TRBV7-3 | - | TGTGCCAGCAGCTCGACTAGCGGGGGGAGGAATGAGCAGTTCTTC | CASSSTSGGRNEQFF
TRBJ1-1 | - | TRBV19 | - | TGTGCCAGTAGACGAATTTTGAACACTGAAGCTTTCTTT | CASRRILNTEAFF
TRBJ1-1 | - | TRBV7-9 | - | TGTGCCAGCAGCCCGACAATAAACACTGAAGCTTTCTTT | CASSPTINTEAFF
TRBJ1-6 | - | TRBV7-2 | - | TGTGCCAGCAGTCAGCTACAGGGTTGGTCACCCCTCCACTTT | CASSQLQGWSPLHF
TRBJ1-1 | - | TRBV28 | few | TGTGCCAGCAGTCTAGTACAGGGCACTGAAGCTTTCTTT | CASSLVQGTEAFF
TRBJ2-1 | - | TRBV20-1 | - | TGCAGTGCTAGAGAGAGGAATGAGCAGTTCTTC | CSARERNEQFF
TRBJ1-3 | TRBD1 | TRBV7-2 | - | TGTGCCAGCAGCATCAACAGGGGGGACACCATATATTTT | CASSINRGDTIYF